This is a list of T cell receptor beta chains from one sample in a study of identical twins. TCRdb re-called the 5' RACE reads with MiXCR, one entry per CDR3 protein. This table has 200,000 to 250,000 distinct CDR3 sequences, roughly 7.5% appearing once. These data also formed part of another study, on yellow fever vaccine responses in identical twins.

The sequenced sample was memory (CD45RO+) T cells sorted from blood. The receptor source for this set is a woman aged 18-30 years in good health. The CDR3 runs from the conserved cysteine through the conserved F or W. D genes are given only for firm matches. The size field is filled for only some rows; it gives once, few, many or a size class.

CDR3 protein: CASSSTGTGGHTIYF
CDR3 DNA: TGTGCCAGCAGTTCAACCGGGACAGGGGGTCACACCATATATTTT
J gene: TRBJ1-3
V gene: TRBV27
D gene: TRBD1
clone size: .

CDR3 protein: CASSLRGGVETQYF
CDR3 DNA: TGTGCCAGCAGCCTCCGGGGGGGCGTCGAGACCCAGTACTTC
J gene: TRBJ2-5
V gene: TRBV9
D gene: TRBD2
clone size: many

CDR3 protein: CASRDATGGSQYF
CDR3 DNA: TGTGCCAGCAGAGACGCCACAGGGGGTTCGCAGTATTTT
J gene: TRBJ2-3
V gene: TRBV2
D gene: TRBD1
clone size: .

CDR3 protein: CASSLGVYEQYF
CDR3 DNA: TGCGCCAGCAGCTTGGGGGTGTACGAGCAGTACTTC
J gene: TRBJ2-7
V gene: TRBV5-1
D gene: .
clone size: many

CDR3 protein: CASSRTASNYGYTF
CDR3 DNA: TGTGCCAGCAGCAGGACAGCGTCTAACTATGGCTACACCTTC
J gene: TRBJ1-2
V gene: TRBV7-9
D gene: .
clone size: many

CDR3 protein: CATSDNTGRLGYSVLTF
CDR3 DNA: TGTGCCACCAGTGACAATACTGGACGGCTTGGGTACAGCGTCCTGACTTTC
J gene: TRBJ2-6
V gene: TRBV24-1
D gene: .
clone size: few

CDR3 protein: CASRGNSGSYNEQFF
CDR3 DNA: TGCGCCAGCAGAGGGAATAGCGGGTCCTACAATGAGCAGTTCTTC
J gene: TRBJ2-1
V gene: TRBV5-1
D gene: TRBD2
clone size: .

CDR3 protein: CASSLTDRFSTYEQYF
CDR3 DNA: TGTGCCAGCAGCTTAACGGACCGATTCAGTACCTACGAGCAGTACTTC
J gene: TRBJ2-7
V gene: TRBV7-2
D gene: .
clone size: medium-sized

CDR3 protein: CASTSQGQQGIQYF
CDR3 DNA: TGTGCCAGCACCTCCCAAGGACAGCAGGGCATTCAGTACTTC
J gene: TRBJ2-4
V gene: TRBV28
D gene: .
clone size: few

CDR3 protein: CASSQAGAGGAKNIQYF
CDR3 DNA: TGTGCCAGCAGCCAAGCGGGGGCAGGGGGCGCGAAAAACATTCAGTACTTC
J gene: TRBJ2-4
V gene: TRBV4-2
D gene: TRBD1
clone size: few

CDR3 protein: CAFSQEPGLAGGDTQYF
CDR3 DNA: TGCGCCTTCAGCCAAGAGCCCGGACTAGCGGGAGGTGATACGCAGTATTTT
J gene: TRBJ2-3
V gene: TRBV4-1
D gene: TRBD2
clone size: .

CDR3 protein: CASSQGSRPPSTDTQYF
CDR3 DNA: TGTGCCAGCAGCCAAGGGTCTCGACCTCCTAGCACAGATACGCAGTATTTT
J gene: TRBJ2-3
V gene: TRBV3-1
D gene: .
clone size: few

CDR3 protein: CAISEEPGETQYF
CDR3 DNA: TGTGCCATCAGTGAGGAGCCGGGGGAGACCCAGTACTTC
J gene: TRBJ2-5
V gene: TRBV10-3
D gene: .
clone size: many